This T cell receptor (beta chain) was found in a study of T cell responses to AZD1222 COVID-19 vaccine. The assay was immunoSEQ multiplex PCR, and TCRdb's table has in-frame clones only and misses some. Of 80,000 or so clones detected, roughly nine tenths appear once; the ten largest clones hold about 3.1%. The study, taken as a whole, reports: Elevations in Spike-specific TCR breadth and depth followed administration of two AZD1222 doses.

Unmatched junction bases numbered 6, after V lost 5 bases and J lost 6 bases. Germline lookup yields CDR1 SGHTA and CDR2 FQGTGA. The CDR3 is 14 amino acids. As concerns this clone: The target antigen is unknown.

V is TRBV7-3 and J is TRBJ2-1; 8 nucleotides agree with TRBD2. This specimen consisted of peripheral blood, obtained 28 days after the second AZD1222 dose. This clonotype was sampled from an adult who received the AZD1222 COVID-19 vaccine. The CDR3 DNA follows: TGTGCCAGCAGCCTACGGGAGGGGTTCAATGAGCAGTTCTTC. Protein sequence: CASSLREGFNEQFF.